Following are 9 T cell receptor beta chains from one sample sequenced in a study of shared clonotypes between healthy human individuals. The method was immunoSEQ multiplex PCR; TCRdb's version includes in-frame clones alone and lacks a portion of them. The top ten hold approximately 0.057% of the sample, which has hundreds of thousands of clones, roughly 97% seen once. Sample: naive CD4+ T cells sorted from blood. This sample's subset: CD45RA+ positively selected. All receptors derive from a young woman in good health.

This rearrangement joins TRBV6-5 to TRBJ1-1; a possible D gene is TRBD1 (6 bases). The germline V gene has CDR1 MNHEY and CDR2 SVGAGI. This CDR3 is built from 15 residues. With 5 bases removed from V and 2 bases from J, the gap between germline ends came to 15 bases. The CDR3 here is CASSAPGTPNTEAFF. CDR3 DNA sequence: TGTGCCAGCAGTGCGCCCGGGACACCTAACACTGAAGCTTTCTTT.

This clone occurred once. The rearrangement links TRBV7-3 to TRBJ2-3, with a possible D match to TRBD2 (5 bases). Looked up from germline, CDR1 is SGHTA and CDR2 is FQGTGA. The V end lost 7 bases, the J end lost 0 bases, and 14 bases lay between the germline ends. This CDR3 is 15 amino acids long. The CDR3 DNA sequence: TGTGCCAGCACGTTAGGGAGAACTAGCACAGATACGCAGTATTTT. Its translation: CASTLGRTSTDTQYF.

The rearrangement joins TRBV10-2 to TRBJ2-3; 7 bases line up with TRBD1. The CDR3 covers 19 residues. CDR1 and CDR2 (germline): WSHSY, SAAADI. The V and J ends lost 3 bases and 0 bases, in that order; junction bases with no gene match: 15. The CDR3 sequence: CASSDPIRGTALSTDTQYF. The CDR3 bases are TGCGCCAGCAGTGACCCTATCAGGGGGACAGCCCTTAGCACAGATACGCAGTATTTT.

The chain carries TRBV5-4 and TRBJ1-2; possible D gene TRBD1, 6 bases. The CDR3 contains 13 residues. CDR1 is SGHNT and CDR2 is YYREEE in the germline V gene (reference sequence). V gave up 2 bases and J gave up 8 bases, with 13 bases separating them. CDR3: CASSLTDSLGYTF. CDR3 coding DNA: TGTGCCAGCAGCTTAACGGACAGTTTGGGCTACACCTTC.

The rearrangement uses TRBV5-1 and TRBJ2-7, with 7 bases matching TRBD2. There are 13 residues in the CDR3. Germline V CDR1 and CDR2: SGHRS, YFSETQ. V lost 4 bases to trimming and J lost 6 bases; unmatched junction nucleotides: 7. DNA for the CDR3: TGCGCCAGCAGCAGCGGGACTTCTTTCGAGCAGTACTTC. It encodes CASSSGTSFEQYF.

This clone occurred once. The genes are TRBV9 and TRBJ2-1, with TRBD2 matching over 8 bases. The germline V gene has CDR1 SGDLS and CDR2 YYNGEE. V was clipped by 0 bases and J by 8 bases; unmatched bases: 7. The length of the CDR3 is 15 residues. This chain's CDR3 is CASSVELADRYEQFF. In nucleotides, the CDR3 is TGTGCCAGCAGCGTAGAACTAGCGGATCGGTATGAGCAGTTCTTC.

This chain connects TRBV5-1 to TRBJ1-4; TRBD1 aligns across 8 bases. Losses at the gene ends were 7 bases for V and 4 bases for J; bases not matched to a gene: 6. This CDR3 has 14 residues. The germline V gene has CDR1 SGHRS and CDR2 YFSETQ. For the CDR3, the DNA is TGCGCCAGCGGAACTACAGGGGGTAATGAAAAACTGTTTTTT. Translation gives CASGTTGGNEKLFF.

The J gene is TRBJ1-1, the V gene TRBV29-1, with D tentatively TRBD1 (6 bases). The CDR3 loop spans 13 amino acids. The V gene's germline CDR1 is SQVTM and CDR2 ANQGSEA. The germline V and J ends were trimmed by 7 bases and 1 base, with 13 bases remaining between them. CDR3 sequence (DNA): TGCAGCGGGACGACAGGCCGGAACACTGAAGCTTTCTTT. This gives the protein CSGTTGRNTEAFF. Full variable domain (outside the CDR3, taken from reference TRBV29-1 and TRBJ1-1): SAVISQKPSRDICQRGTSLTIQCQVDSQVTMMFWYRQQPGQSLTLIATANQGSEATYESGFVIDKFPISRPNLTFSTLTVSNMSPEDSSIYLCSGTTGRNTEAFFGQGTRLTVV.

The chain couples TRBV11-2 to TRBJ2-1; 8 nucleotides line up with TRBD1. V gave up 5 bases and J gave up 8 bases; unmatched junction bases: 8. Germline V gene sequence: CDR1 SGHAT, CDR2 FQNNGV. The CDR3 has 14 amino acids. CDR3 amino acids: CASSPGQGEHEQFF. The CDR3, as DNA: TGTGCCAGCAGCCCCGGACAGGGCGAGCATGAGCAGTTCTTC.